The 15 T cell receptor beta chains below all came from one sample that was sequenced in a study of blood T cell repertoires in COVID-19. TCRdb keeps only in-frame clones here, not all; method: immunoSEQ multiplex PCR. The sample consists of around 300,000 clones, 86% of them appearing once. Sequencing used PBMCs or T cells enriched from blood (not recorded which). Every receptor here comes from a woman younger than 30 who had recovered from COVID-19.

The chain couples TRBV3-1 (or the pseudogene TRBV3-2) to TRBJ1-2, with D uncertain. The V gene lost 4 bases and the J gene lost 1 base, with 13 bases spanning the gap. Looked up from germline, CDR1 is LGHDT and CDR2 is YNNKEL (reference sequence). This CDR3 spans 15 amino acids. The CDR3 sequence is CASSLRESLNYGYTF. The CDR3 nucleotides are TGTGCCAGCAGCCTTCGGGAGAGCCTTAACTATGGCTACACCTTC.

The CDR3 region is CASSQRGTDGYTF. The CDR3, as DNA: TGTGCCAGCAGCCAACGGGGGACGGATGGCTACACCTTC. This chain joins TRBV3-1 (or the pseudogene TRBV3-2) and TRBJ1-2; tentatively, D is TRBD1 (5 bases). The CDR3 is 13 residues long. The germline gives CDR1 LGHDT, CDR2 YNNKEL (reference sequence). Trimming cost V 2 bases and J 6 bases, with 10 bases left between them.

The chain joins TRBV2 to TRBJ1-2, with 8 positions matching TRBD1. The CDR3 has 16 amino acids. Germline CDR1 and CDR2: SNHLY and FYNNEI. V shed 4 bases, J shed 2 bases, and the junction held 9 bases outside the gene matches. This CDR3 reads CASSAPRQGINYGYTF. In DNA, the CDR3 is TGTGCCAGCAGTGCTCCCAGACAGGGGATCAACTATGGCTACACCTTC.

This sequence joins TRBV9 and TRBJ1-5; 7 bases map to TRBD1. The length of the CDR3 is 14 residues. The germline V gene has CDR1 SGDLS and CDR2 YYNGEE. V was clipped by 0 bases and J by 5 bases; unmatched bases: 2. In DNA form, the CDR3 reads TGTGCCAGCAGCGTAGAACAGGGGCATCAGCCCCAGCATTTT. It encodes CASSVEQGHQPQHF.

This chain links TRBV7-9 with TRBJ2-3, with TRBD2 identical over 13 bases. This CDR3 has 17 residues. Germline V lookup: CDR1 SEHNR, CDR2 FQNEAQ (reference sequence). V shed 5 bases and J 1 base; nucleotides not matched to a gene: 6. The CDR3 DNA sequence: TGTGCCAGCAGCACCCGACTAGCGGGGGGTCGCACAGATACGCAGTATTTT. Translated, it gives CASSTRLAGGRTDTQYF.

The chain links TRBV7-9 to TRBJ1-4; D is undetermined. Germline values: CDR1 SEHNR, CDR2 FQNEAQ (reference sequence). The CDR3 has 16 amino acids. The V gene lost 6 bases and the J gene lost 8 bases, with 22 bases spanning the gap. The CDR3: CASSPTIKPSREKLFF. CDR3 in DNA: TGTGCCAGCAGTCCTACAATCAAACCTAGTCGAGAAAAACTGTTTTTT.

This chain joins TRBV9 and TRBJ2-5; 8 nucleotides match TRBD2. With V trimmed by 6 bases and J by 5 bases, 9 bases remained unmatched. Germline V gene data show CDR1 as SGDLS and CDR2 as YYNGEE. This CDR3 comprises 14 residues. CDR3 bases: TGTGCCAGCAACCACGGGGGGGCTGGGGAGACCCAGTACTTC. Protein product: CASNHGGAGETQYF.

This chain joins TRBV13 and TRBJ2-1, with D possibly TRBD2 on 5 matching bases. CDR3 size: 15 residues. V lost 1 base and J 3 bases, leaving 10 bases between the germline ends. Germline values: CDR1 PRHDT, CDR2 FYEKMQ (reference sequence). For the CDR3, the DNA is TGTGCCAGCAGCTTAGTGGGAGCGGTCTACAATGAGCAGTTCTTC. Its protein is CASSLVGAVYNEQFF.

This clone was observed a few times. The CDR3 loop is CASSPPGLTGNTIYF. The CDR3 nucleotides are TGTGCCAGCTCACCACCGGGACTGACAGGAAACACCATATATTTT. V gene TRBV18 combines with J gene TRBJ1-3, with a possible D match to TRBD1 (5 bases). Germline V gene sequence: CDR1 KGHSH, CDR2 LQKENI. Trimming pared 0 bases from V and 4 bases from J, leaving 10 bases between. The CDR3 spans 15 residues.

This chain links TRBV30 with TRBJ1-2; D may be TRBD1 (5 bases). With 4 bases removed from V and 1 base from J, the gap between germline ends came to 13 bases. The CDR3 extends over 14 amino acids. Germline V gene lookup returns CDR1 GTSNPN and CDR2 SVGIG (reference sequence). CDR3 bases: TGTGCCTGGAAGTCGCCCGACAGTAACTATGGCTACACCTTC. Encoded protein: CAWKSPDSNYGYTF.

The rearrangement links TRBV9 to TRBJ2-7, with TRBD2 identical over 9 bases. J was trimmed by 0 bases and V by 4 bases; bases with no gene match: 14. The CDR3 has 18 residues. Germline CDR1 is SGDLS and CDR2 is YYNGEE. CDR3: CASSPFGGRAQSSYEQYF. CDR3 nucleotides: TGTGCCAGCAGCCCTTTCGGCGGGAGGGCCCAAAGCTCCTACGAGCAGTACTTC.

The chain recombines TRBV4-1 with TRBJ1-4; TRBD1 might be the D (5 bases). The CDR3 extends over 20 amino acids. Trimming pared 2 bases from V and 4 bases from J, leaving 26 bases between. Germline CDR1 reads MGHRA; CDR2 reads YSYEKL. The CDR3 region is CASSQLMGLGGLQDNEKLFF. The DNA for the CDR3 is TGCGCCAGCAGCCAACTTATGGGGCTGGGTGGTTTACAAGATAATGAAAAACTGTTTTTT.

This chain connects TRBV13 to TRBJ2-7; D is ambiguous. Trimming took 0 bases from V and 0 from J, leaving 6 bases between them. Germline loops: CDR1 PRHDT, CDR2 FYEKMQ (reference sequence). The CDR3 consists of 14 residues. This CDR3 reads CASSLGQSSYEQYF. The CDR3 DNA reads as TGTGCCAGCAGCTTAGGACAGAGCTCCTACGAGCAGTACTTC.

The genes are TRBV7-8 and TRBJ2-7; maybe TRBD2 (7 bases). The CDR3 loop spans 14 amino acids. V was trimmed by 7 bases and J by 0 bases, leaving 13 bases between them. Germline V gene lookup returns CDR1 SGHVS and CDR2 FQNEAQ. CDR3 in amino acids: CASTIGGVSYEQYF. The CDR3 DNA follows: TGTGCCAGCACCATAGGGGGGGTCTCCTACGAGCAGTACTTC.

The CDR3: CAWGSGGLYNEQFF. The CDR3 DNA reads TGTGCCTGGGGGTCGGGGGGGCTCTACAATGAGCAGTTCTTC. This rearrangement joins TRBV30 to TRBJ2-1; 8 bases align to TRBD2. The CDR3 sequence is 14 residues long. V dropped 5 bases and J dropped 3; count of bases not matched to a gene: 6. Germline V gene sequence: CDR1 GTSNPN, CDR2 SVGIG (reference sequence).